This entry concerns a single TCR beta chain. This specimen includes other DNA sequences encoding the same CDR3. The data originate from a study of cytomegalovirus exposure and HLA in healthy donors. Primers for the PCR totalled 60 Vbeta and 13 Jbeta. Sequenced by immunoSEQ multiplex PCR; TCRdb stores in-frame clones only, minus some. The data hold over 90,000 clones, with 55% to 75% observed a single time. V gave up 2 bases and J gave up 6 bases, with 7 bases separating them. Germline lookup yields CDR1 LNHDA and CDR2 SQIVND (reference sequence). This CDR3 has 12 amino acids. The clonotype was recovered from a man aged 60 to 75 in good health and CMV-seronegative. The source material was PBMCs. J is TRBJ1-1 and V is TRBV19; no clear D. CDR3 residues: CASSITGAEAFF. CDR3 coding DNA: TGTGCCAGTAGTATAACCGGGGCTGAAGCTTTCTTT.